This TCR beta chain appears in the sequencing data of a study of human T cells and chemical hapten exposure. In the study overall: TCR yields per sample varied, mainly owing to small pooled library volume differences.

Sample time point: patch test 3, about 24 weeks after DPC sensitization. The treatment denotes: therapeutic diphenylcyclopropenone sensitization with weekly scalp DPC. This clonotype was seen only a few times. The antigen is unknown. The study's findings and limits: There was a positive correlation between PT1 expanded TCR counts and patch test score. Every donor had alopecia, and their immune response may therefore differ from healthy people's.

Germline lookup yields CDR1 SGHRS and CDR2 YFSETQ. With 0 bases removed from V and 7 bases from J, the gap between germline ends came to 13 bases. The CDR3 covers 15 residues. Using its own MiXCR run on the RACE reads, TCRdb lists one record per CDR3 protein. Among 82,000 or so distinct CDR3 sequences listed, 10% to 15% were seen once. The rearrangement links TRBV5-1 to TRBJ1-4, with D hard to call. The sample here was whole blood, taken in connection with sensitization to the hapten diphenylcyclopropenone (DPC). The TCR comes from a woman aged 50 to 65 with alopecia areata. Some clones in this sample may be carry-over from other donors' samples. CDR3 residues: CASSLGGNSAEKLFF. As DNA, the CDR3 is TGCGCCAGCAGCTTGGGGGGTAACAGTGCTGAAAAACTGTTTTTT.